This is a list of T cell receptor beta chains from one sample in a study of T-cell memory formation after mild COVID-19. TCRdb independently ran MiXCR on the 5' RACE reads; one entry per CDR3 protein. The sample includes 250,000 to 300,000 distinct CDR3 sequences, under 20% of them seen just once. Sequencing was carried out using PBMCs or a T cell subset sorted from them (not recorded which). Receptor source: a young man who had mild COVID-19 (a few samples of this study predate the infection). Cell type and time point are not known. The CDR3 runs from the conserved cysteine through the conserved F or W. A D gene is named only where the DNA matches it firmly. Expanded clones are given a class, and other clones once, few, many or no size at all.

V gene: TRBV5-1
D gene: TRBD1
J gene: TRBJ1-6
clone size: many
CDR3 protein: CASSQFDRGNSPLHF
CDR3 DNA: TGCGCCAGCAGCCAGTTCGACAGGGGAAATTCACCCCTCCACTTT

V gene: TRBV27
D gene: TRBD1
J gene: TRBJ2-2
clone size: .
CDR3 protein: CASSRTGFRGELFF
CDR3 DNA: TGTGCCAGCAGCCGGACAGGGTTCCGCGGGGAGCTGTTTTTT

V gene: TRBV28
D gene: .
J gene: TRBJ2-4
clone size: few
CDR3 protein: CASRGVGSKNIQYF
CDR3 DNA: TGTGCCAGCAGGGGAGTTGGGTCCAAAAACATTCAGTACTTC

V gene: TRBV7-2
D gene: TRBD2
J gene: TRBJ2-3
clone size: .
CDR3 protein: CASRLLAGGTDTQYF
CDR3 DNA: TGTGCCAGCAGACTCTTAGCGGGGGGGACAGATACGCAGTATTTT

V gene: TRBV20-1
D gene: .
J gene: TRBJ1-1
clone size: few
CDR3 protein: CSAASARGAFF
CDR3 DNA: TGCAGTGCTGCCTCAGCCCGTGGAGCTTTCTTT

V gene: TRBV20-1
D gene: .
J gene: TRBJ2-3
clone size: .
CDR3 protein: CSTHLRGASTDTQYF
CDR3 DNA: TGCAGTACCCACCTTCGGGGGGCTAGTACAGATACGCAGTATTTT

V gene: TRBV18
D gene: .
J gene: TRBJ1-2
clone size: .
CDR3 protein: CASSPGEGYTF
CDR3 DNA: TGTGCCAGCTCACCGGGGGAAGGCTACACCTTC

V gene: TRBV2
D gene: TRBD2
J gene: TRBJ2-1
clone size: few
CDR3 protein: CASKDGGAGWGQFF
CDR3 DNA: TGTGCCAGCAAGGACGGGGGGGCCGGTTGGGGGCAGTTCTTC

V gene: TRBV7-3
D gene: TRBD2
J gene: TRBJ2-3
clone size: .
CDR3 protein: CASSSGLAGRQYF
CDR3 DNA: TGTGCCAGCAGCTCAGGACTAGCGGGGCGGCAGTATTTT

V gene: TRBV7-9
D gene: .
J gene: TRBJ2-2
clone size: few
CDR3 protein: CASSARAHTGELFF
CDR3 DNA: TGTGCCAGCAGCGCCAGGGCGCACACCGGGGAGCTGTTTTTT

V gene: TRBV12-3/TRBV12-4
D gene: .
J gene: TRBJ1-1
clone size: few
CDR3 protein: CASSEGDEAFF
CDR3 DNA: TGTGCCAGCAGTGAAGGGGATGAAGCTTTCTTT

V gene: TRBV20-1
D gene: .
J gene: TRBJ1-5
clone size: few
CDR3 protein: CSARGNRFNQPQHF
CDR3 DNA: TGCAGTGCTAGGGGGAACAGGTTCAATCAGCCCCAGCATTTT

V gene: TRBV5-1
D gene: TRBD2
J gene: TRBJ2-7
clone size: few
CDR3 protein: CASSGASGGNKEQYF
CDR3 DNA: TGCGCCAGCAGCGGGGCTAGCGGGGGGAATAAGGAGCAGTACTTC

V gene: TRBV5-5
D gene: .
J gene: TRBJ2-6
clone size: .
CDR3 protein: CASSLTVPSGANVLTF
CDR3 DNA: TGTGCCAGCAGCTTGACGGTCCCCTCTGGGGCCAACGTCCTGACTTTC

V gene: TRBV7-2
D gene: .
J gene: TRBJ2-1
clone size: many
CDR3 protein: CASSLDRSSYNEQFF
CDR3 DNA: TGTGCCAGCAGCTTAGACCGAAGCTCCTACAATGAGCAGTTCTTC

V gene: TRBV4-2
D gene: TRBD1
J gene: TRBJ1-1
clone size: .
CDR3 protein: CASSQPDRGRAFF
CDR3 DNA: TGTGCCAGCAGCCAACCCGACAGGGGTAGAGCTTTCTTT

V gene: TRBV18
D gene: .
J gene: TRBJ1-4
clone size: .
CDR3 protein: CASSPRDEKLFF
CDR3 DNA: TGTGCCAGCTCACCACGGGATGAAAAACTGTTTTTT

V gene: TRBV4-1
D gene: .
J gene: TRBJ1-2
clone size: many
CDR3 protein: CASSLTRIYGYTF
CDR3 DNA: TGCGCCAGCAGCCTGACCAGGATCTATGGCTACACCTTC

V gene: TRBV21-1
D gene: .
J gene: TRBJ1-3
clone size: .
CDR3 protein: CASSKASGNTIYF
CDR3 DNA: TGTGCCAGCAGCAAAGCTTCTGGAAACACCATATATTTT

V gene: TRBV18
D gene: .
J gene: TRBJ1-5
clone size: few
CDR3 protein: CASSPPPGGPNQPQHF
CDR3 DNA: TGTGCCAGCTCACCTCCCCCTGGCGGGCCAAATCAGCCCCAGCATTTT

V gene: TRBV15
D gene: TRBD1
J gene: TRBJ1-4
clone size: .
CDR3 protein: CATSRDLGGQEKLFF
CDR3 DNA: TGTGCCACCAGCAGAGATCTAGGGGGCCAGGAAAAACTGTTTTTT

V gene: TRBV7-8
D gene: .
J gene: TRBJ1-4
clone size: .
CDR3 protein: CASSHRVQNEKLFF
CDR3 DNA: TGTGCCAGCAGCCACAGGGTTCAGAATGAAAAACTGTTTTTT

V gene: TRBV12-3/TRBV12-4
D gene: .
J gene: TRBJ1-6
clone size: .
CDR3 protein: CASSFGETWGNSPLHF
CDR3 DNA: TGTGCCAGCAGTTTTGGGGAAACCTGGGGTAATTCACCCCTCCACTTT

V gene: TRBV11-2
D gene: .
J gene: TRBJ2-3
clone size: few
CDR3 protein: CASSLDYLGRNTQYF
CDR3 DNA: TGTGCCAGCAGCTTAGATTATCTGGGGAGAAATACGCAGTATTTT

V gene: TRBV4-2
D gene: .
J gene: TRBJ1-2
clone size: .
CDR3 protein: CASSQDEVYYGYTF
CDR3 DNA: TGTGCCAGCAGCCAAGACGAAGTTTACTATGGCTACACCTTC